What follows describes a single T cell receptor (beta chain). Sequenced by immunoSEQ multiplex PCR; TCRdb stores in-frame clones only, minus some. The sample carries roughly 46,000 clones, around 83% recorded once. The CDR3 is made up of 17 amino acids. The V gene end was trimmed by 0 bases and the J gene end by 6 bases; junction bases not matched to a gene: 13. The germline V gene has CDR1 LGHNA and CDR2 YNFKEQ. The sample is drawn from a study of blood T cell repertoires in COVID-19. This clonotype was obtained from a woman in her 50s who had recovered from COVID-19. The sequenced material came from PBMCs or T cells enriched from blood (not recorded which). The rearrangement uses TRBV4-2 and TRBJ2-5; the match to TRBD2 covers 7 bases. The CDR3, as DNA: TGTGCCAGCAGCCAAGATGACGGCCGGGGAGGGTTGAAGACCCAGTACTTC. As protein: CASSQDDGRGGLKTQYF.